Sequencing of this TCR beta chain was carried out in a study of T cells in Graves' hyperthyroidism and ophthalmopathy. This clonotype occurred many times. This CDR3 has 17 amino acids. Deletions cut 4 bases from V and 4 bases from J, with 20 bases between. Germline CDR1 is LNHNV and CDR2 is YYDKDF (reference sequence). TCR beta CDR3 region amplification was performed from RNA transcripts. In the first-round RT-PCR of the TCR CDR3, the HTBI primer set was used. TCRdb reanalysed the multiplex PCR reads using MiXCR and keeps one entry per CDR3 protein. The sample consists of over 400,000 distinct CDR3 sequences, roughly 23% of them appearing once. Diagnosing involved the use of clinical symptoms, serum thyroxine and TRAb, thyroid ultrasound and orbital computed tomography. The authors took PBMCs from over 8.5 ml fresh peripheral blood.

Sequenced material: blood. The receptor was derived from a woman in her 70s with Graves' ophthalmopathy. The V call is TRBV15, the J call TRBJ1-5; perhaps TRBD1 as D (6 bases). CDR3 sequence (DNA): TGTGCCACCAGCAAGGGGGGTTACAGGGTATGGAATCAGCCCCAGCATTTT. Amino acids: CATSKGGYRVWNQPQHF.